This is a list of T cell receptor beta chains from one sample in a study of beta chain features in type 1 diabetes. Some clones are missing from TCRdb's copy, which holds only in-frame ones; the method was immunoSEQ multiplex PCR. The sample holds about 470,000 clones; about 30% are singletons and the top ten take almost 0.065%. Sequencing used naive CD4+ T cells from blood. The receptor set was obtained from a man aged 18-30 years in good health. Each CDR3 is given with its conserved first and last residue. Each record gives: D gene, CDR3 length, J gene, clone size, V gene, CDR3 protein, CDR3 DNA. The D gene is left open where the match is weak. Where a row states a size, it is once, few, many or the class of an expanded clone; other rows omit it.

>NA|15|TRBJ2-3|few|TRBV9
CASSVVIGPSDTQYF
TGTGCCAGCAGCGTAGTAATCGGCCCCTCGGATACGCAGTATTTT
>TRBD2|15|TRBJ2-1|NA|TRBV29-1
CSVETAGGDYNEQFF
TGCAGCGTTGAAACCGCGGGAGGGGACTACAATGAGCAGTTCTTC
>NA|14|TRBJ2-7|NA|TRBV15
CATSRGTSDYEQYF
TGTGCCACCAGCAGAGGTACGTCTGACTACGAGCAGTACTTC
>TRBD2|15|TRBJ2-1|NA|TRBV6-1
CASSAGGGTYNEQFF
TGTGCCAGCAGTGCCGGCGGGGGGACCTACAATGAGCAGTTCTTC
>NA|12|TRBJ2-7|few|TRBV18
CASSPRDGEQYF
TGTGCCAGCTCACCACGTGACGGCGAGCAGTACTTC
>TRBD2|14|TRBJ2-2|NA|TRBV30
CACRTSPNTGELFF
TGTGCCTGCCGGACTAGTCCGAACACCGGGGAGCTGTTTTTT
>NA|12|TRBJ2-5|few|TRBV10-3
CAIERLAVTQYF
TGTGCCATCGAGAGGTTAGCCGTGACCCAGTACTTC
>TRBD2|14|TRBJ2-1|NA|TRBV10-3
CAIKLAGDYNEQFF
TGTGCCATCAAACTAGCGGGAGACTACAATGAGCAGTTCTTC
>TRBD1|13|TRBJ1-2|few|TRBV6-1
CASSDRGRRGYTF
TGTGCCAGCAGCGACAGGGGTAGACGTGGCTACACCTTC
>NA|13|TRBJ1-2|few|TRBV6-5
CASSQGLFYGYTF
TGTGCCAGCAGCCAGGGACTTTTCTATGGCTACACCTTC
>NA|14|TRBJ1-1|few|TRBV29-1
CSVERELYDTEAFF
TGCAGCGTTGAAAGGGAACTCTATGACACTGAAGCTTTCTTT
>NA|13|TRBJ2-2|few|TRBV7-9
CASSLLGTGELFF
TGTGCCAGCAGCTTGTTGGGCACCGGGGAGCTGTTTTTT
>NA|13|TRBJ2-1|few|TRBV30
CAWRGTVYNEQFF
TGTGCCTGGAGAGGCACAGTCTACAATGAGCAGTTCTTC
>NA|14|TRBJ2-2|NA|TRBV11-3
CASSLSRRAGELFF
TGTGCCAGCAGCTTAAGTCGGAGGGCCGGGGAGCTGTTTTTT
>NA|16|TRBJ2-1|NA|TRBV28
CASSPPGADSYNEQFF
TGTGCCAGCAGCCCTCCGGGAGCGGACTCCTACAATGAGCAGTTCTTC
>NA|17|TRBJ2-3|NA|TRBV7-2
CASLMDGENPNTDTQYF
TGTGCCAGCCTCATGGATGGGGAGAACCCTAACACAGATACGCAGTATTTT
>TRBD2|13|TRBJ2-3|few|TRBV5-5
CASSGTRADTQYF
TGTGCCAGCTCCGGGACTAGAGCAGATACGCAGTATTTT
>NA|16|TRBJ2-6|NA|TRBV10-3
CAISESGGTGANVLTF
TGTGCCATCAGTGAGTCTGGAGGGACTGGGGCCAACGTCCTGACTTTC
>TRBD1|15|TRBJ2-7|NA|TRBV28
CASSRDRGVLGEQYF
TGTGCCAGCAGTCGTGACAGGGGGGTGCTAGGCGAGCAGTACTTC
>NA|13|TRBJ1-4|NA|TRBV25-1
CASRRQSNEKLFF
TGTGCCAGCAGACGACAGTCTAATGAAAAACTGTTTTTT
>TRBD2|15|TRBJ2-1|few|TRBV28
CASSMGLADGHEQFF
TGTGCCAGCAGTATGGGACTAGCGGACGGCCATGAGCAGTTCTTC
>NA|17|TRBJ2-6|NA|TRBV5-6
CASSFRGALAGANVLTF
TGTGCCAGCAGCTTTCGGGGGGCCTTAGCTGGGGCCAACGTCCTGACTTTC
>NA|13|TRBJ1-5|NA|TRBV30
CACSILRDQPQHF
TGTGCCTGTTCTATACTGCGGGATCAGCCCCAGCATTTT
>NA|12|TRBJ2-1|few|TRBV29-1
CSGRTRRGEQFF
TGCAGCGGTCGAACTAGGAGGGGTGAGCAGTTCTTC
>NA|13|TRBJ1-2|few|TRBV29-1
CSVYAFYDYGYTF
TGCAGCGTTTACGCCTTTTACGACTATGGCTACACCTTC
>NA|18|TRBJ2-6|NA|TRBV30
CAWRGMNLIYSGANVLTF
TGTGCCTGGAGAGGAATGAACCTGATTTACTCTGGGGCCAACGTCCTGACTTTC
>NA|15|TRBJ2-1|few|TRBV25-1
CASSEPSFGYNEQFF
TGTGCCAGCAGTGAGCCTAGCTTCGGGTACAATGAGCAGTTCTTC
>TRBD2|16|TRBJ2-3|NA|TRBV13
CASSPSAGEGTDTQYF
TGTGCCAGCAGCCCTAGCGCGGGAGAAGGGACAGATACGCAGTATTTT
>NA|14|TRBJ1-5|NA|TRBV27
CASSSTPAVKSQHF
TGTGCCAGCAGTTCCACACCTGCTGTTAAGTCCCAGCATTTT
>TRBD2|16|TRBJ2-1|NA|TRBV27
CASSFPASGRVDEQFF
TGTGCCAGCAGTTTCCCCGCTAGCGGGAGGGTGGATGAGCAGTTCTTC
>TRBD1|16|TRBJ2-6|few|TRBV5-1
CASSSDRDTGANVLTF
TGCGCCAGCAGTTCTGACAGGGACACTGGGGCCAACGTCCTGACTTTC
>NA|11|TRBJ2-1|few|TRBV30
CAWTERNEQFF
TGTGCCTGGACAGAGAGGAATGAGCAGTTCTTC
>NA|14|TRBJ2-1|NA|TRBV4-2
CASSQVLRTTEQFF
TGTGCCAGCAGCCAAGTTCTGAGGACTACTGAGCAGTTCTTC
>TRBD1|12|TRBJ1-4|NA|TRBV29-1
CSVGGDRPLMLF
TGCAGCGTGGGGGGGGACAGGCCCCTTATGCTTTTT
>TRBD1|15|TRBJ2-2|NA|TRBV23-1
CASSQANRGTGELFF
TGCGCCAGCAGTCAGGCTAACAGGGGCACCGGGGAGCTGTTTTTT
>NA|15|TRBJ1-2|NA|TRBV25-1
CASSELFLSGGGYTF
TGTGCCAGCAGTGAATTGTTTCTATCAGGAGGTGGCTACACCTTC
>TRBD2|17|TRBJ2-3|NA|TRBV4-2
CASSQDVWTSEGDTQYF
TGTGCCAGCAGCCAAGATGTTTGGACTAGCGAGGGAGATACGCAGTATTTT
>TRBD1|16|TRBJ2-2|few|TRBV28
CASSPFGQANTGELFF
TGTGCCAGCAGCCCTTTTGGACAGGCGAACACCGGGGAGCTGTTTTTT
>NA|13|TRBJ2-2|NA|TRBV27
CASSRGATGELFF
TGTGCCAGCAGCCGGGGGGCCACCGGGGAGCTGTTTTTT
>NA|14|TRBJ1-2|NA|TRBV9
CASSVTTDTYGYTF
TGTGCCAGCAGCGTGACTACGGACACGTATGGCTACACCTTC
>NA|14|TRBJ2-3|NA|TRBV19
CASSPGPGTDTQYF
TGTGCCAGTTCCCCCGGGCCTGGGACAGATACGCAGTATTTT
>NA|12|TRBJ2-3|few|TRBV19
CASGQRTDTQYF
TGTGCCAGTGGACAGCGCACAGATACGCAGTATTTT
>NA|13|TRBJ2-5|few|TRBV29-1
CSVRTFASETQYF
TGCAGCGTCCGGACGTTTGCTTCGGAGACCCAGTACTTC
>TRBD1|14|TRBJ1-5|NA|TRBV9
CASGQGEGNQPQHF
TGTGCCAGCGGACAGGGCGAGGGCAATCAGCCCCAGCATTTT
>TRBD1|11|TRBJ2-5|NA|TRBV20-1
CSARQGETQYF
TGCAGTGCAAGACAGGGGGAGACCCAGTACTTC
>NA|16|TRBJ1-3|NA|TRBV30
CAWSSPAGGSGNTIYF
TGTGCCTGGAGCAGCCCGGCGGGGGGCTCTGGAAACACCATATATTTT
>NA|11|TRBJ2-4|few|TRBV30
CAWGRLNIQYF
TGTGCCTGGGGACGATTAAACATTCAGTACTTC
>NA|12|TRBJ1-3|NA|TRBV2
CASNSPGNTIYF
TGTGCCAGCAACTCACCTGGAAACACCATATATTTT
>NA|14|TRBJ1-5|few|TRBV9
CASSQELGGQPQHF
TGTGCCAGCAGCCAGGAGTTGGGGGGTCAGCCCCAGCATTTT
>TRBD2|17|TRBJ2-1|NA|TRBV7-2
CASSLVFWTSGMDEQFF
TGTGCCAGCAGCTTAGTTTTTTGGACTAGCGGGATGGATGAGCAGTTCTTC
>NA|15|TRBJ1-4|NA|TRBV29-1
CSVEAQGVTNEKLFF
TGCAGCGTTGAAGCGCAAGGCGTAACTAATGAAAAACTGTTTTTT
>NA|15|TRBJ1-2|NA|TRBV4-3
CASSQHPEGDYGYTF
TGCGCCAGCAGCCAACACCCTGAGGGAGACTATGGCTACACCTTC
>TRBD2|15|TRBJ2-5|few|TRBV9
CASSVGLAEGETQYF
TGTGCCAGCAGCGTAGGACTAGCGGAGGGAGAGACCCAGTACTTC
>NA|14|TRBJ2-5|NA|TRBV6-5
CASSYHPSQETQYF
TGTGCCAGCAGTTACCACCCAAGCCAAGAGACCCAGTACTTC
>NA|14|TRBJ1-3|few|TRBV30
CAWSLGVSGNTIYF
TGTGCCTGGAGTTTGGGGGTGAGCGGAAACACCATATATTTT
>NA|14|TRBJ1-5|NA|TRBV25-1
CASSEFGGHQPQHF
TGTGCCAGCAGTGAATTCGGGGGGCATCAGCCCCAGCATTTT
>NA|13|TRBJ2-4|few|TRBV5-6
CASSLTFKNIQYF
TGTGCCAGCAGCTTGACTTTCAAAAACATTCAGTACTTC
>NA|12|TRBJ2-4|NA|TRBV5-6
CASSLTANIQYF
TGTGCCAGCAGCTTGACAGCAAACATTCAGTACTTC
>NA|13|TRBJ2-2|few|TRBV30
CASRELRRGELFF
TGTGCCTCCCGGGAGCTCCGACGGGGGGAGCTGTTTTTT
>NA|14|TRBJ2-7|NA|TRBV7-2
CASSIPVQGAEQYF
TGTGCCAGCAGTATCCCCGTACAGGGAGCCGAGCAGTACTTC